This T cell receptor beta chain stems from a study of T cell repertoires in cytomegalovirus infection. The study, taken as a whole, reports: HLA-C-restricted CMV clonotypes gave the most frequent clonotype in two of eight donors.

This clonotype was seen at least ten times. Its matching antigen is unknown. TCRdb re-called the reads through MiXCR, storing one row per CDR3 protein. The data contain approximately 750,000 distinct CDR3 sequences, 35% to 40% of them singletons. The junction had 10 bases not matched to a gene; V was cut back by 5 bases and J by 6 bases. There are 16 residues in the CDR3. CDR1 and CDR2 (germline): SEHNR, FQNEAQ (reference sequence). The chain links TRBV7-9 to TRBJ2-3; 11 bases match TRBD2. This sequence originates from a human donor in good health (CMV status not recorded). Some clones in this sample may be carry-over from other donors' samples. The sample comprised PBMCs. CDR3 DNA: TGTGCCAGCAGCCCACGCCGGGGACTAGCGGATGATACGCAGTATTTT. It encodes CASSPRRGLADDTQYF. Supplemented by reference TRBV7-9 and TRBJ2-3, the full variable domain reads DTGVSQNPRHKITKRGQNVTFRCDPISEHNRLYWYRQTLGQGPEFLTYFQNEAQLEKSRLLSDRFSAERPKGSFSTLEIQRTEQGDSAMYLCASSPRRGLADDTQYFGPGTRLTVL.